One TCR beta chain is described in this entry. What this receptor recognizes is not known. Per-base qualities were not stored, and no clone one base away is much larger. RNA was extracted using the RNeasy kit, and roughly 0.5 to 1 microgram was reverse transcribed with random hexamers. The immunoSEQ multiplex PCR assay, which covers 54 Vbeta and 13 Jbeta segments, was used to amplify TCR beta CDR3 regions. PCR amplification bias was corrected using a synthetic template baseline for primer optimization and computational correction. From the authors' description of their analysis: Reads were annotated to V, D and J genes per IMGT and analyzed with immunoSEQ Analyzer, keeping only productive sequences. Clonality was calculated as one minus the Shannon entropy normalized by log2 of the number of productive unique sequences. For each patient and control, public and private clones were evaluated within the 100 most prevalent clones. Susac-specific clones were defined as absent from healthy and MS cohorts, around 1,000 published viral clones and other ImmuneACCESS disease sequences. Starting from the raw public reads, TCRdb applied fastp trimming at Q25, assembled clones with MiXCR and retained in-frame beta chains. Each CDR3 protein gets just one entry, which takes the most common genes and DNA from the rows behind it. In this record, the V and J calls reflect TCRdb's handling and not the investigators' own analysis. This sample comprises about 73,000 distinct CDR3 sequences, less than 95% of them detected only once. The ten most abundant clones make up about 0.4% of the sample.

The V and J ends are trimmed by 2 bases and 0 bases, leaving 4 bases between them. The germline V gene supplies CDR1 SQVTM and CDR2 ANQGSEA. The CDR3 sequence holds 12 residues, the cysteine and phenylalanine included. Only the CDR3 region is kept as DNA, spanning 36 bases read in frame from base 1. High-throughput TCR beta sequencing profiled peripheral blood CD8+ and CD4+ T cells from healthy donors, Susac syndrome patients and multiple sclerosis patients. Multiple sclerosis controls were treatment-naive patients with stable or active relapsing-remitting disease fulfilling revised McDonald criteria. Bulk CD8+ and CD4+ T cells were purified magnetically by negative isolation, whereas CD8+ TEMRA cells were enriched by FACS. Blood was drawn into EDTA tubes, processed within 24 hours, and PBMCs were isolated by density gradient centrifugation. PBMCs destined for TCR sequencing were cryopreserved in liquid nitrogen and later thawed in a 37 °C water bath. The sorted or isolated CD4+, CD8+ and CD8+ TEMRA cells had a purity of 90% or higher.

The data were taken from a study of CD8 T cells in Susac syndrome (dated by TCRdb to the late 2010s). Looking at the study overall: Repertoire sequencing was used to test whether CD8+ T cell activation and differentiation in Susac syndrome was antigen driven. CD8+ T cell repertoire clonality was compared between more than ten healthy donors, some 14 Susac syndrome patients and 15 multiple sclerosis patients.

The study at large found these results: The number of individuals in the TCR sequencing and HLA analysis was recognized as being relatively small.

What was sequenced was CD8+ T cells from PBMCs. The sequence was obtained from a human donor with multiple sclerosis. The V and J segments used are TRBV29-1 and TRBJ1-2; the D gene cannot be resolved reliably. Read as DNA, the sequence is TGCAGCGTTGAAAAAGCTAACTATGGCTACACCTTC. It specifies CSVEKANYGYTF. With the rest looked up from the reference TRBV29-1 and TRBJ1-2 genes rather than sequenced, the full variable domain is SAVISQKPSRDICQRGTSLTIQCQVDSQVTMMFWYRQQPGQSLTLIATANQGSEATYESGFVIDKFPISRPNLTFSTLTVSNMSPEDSSIYLCSVEKANYGYTFGSGTRLTVV.